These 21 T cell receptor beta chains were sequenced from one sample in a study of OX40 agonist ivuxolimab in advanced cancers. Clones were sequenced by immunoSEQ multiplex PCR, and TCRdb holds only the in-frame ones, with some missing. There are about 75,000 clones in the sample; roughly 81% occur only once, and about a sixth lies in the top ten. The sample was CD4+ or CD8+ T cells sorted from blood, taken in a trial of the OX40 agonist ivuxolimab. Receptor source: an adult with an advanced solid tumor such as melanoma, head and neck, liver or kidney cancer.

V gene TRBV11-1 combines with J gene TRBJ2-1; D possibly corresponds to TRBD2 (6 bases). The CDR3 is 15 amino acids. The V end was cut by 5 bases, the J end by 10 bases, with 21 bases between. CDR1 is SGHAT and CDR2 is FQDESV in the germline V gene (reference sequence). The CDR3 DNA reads TGTGCCAGCAGCCAACGGGGAGATGTGCGGGACGAGCAGTTCTTC. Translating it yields CASSQRGDVRDEQFF.

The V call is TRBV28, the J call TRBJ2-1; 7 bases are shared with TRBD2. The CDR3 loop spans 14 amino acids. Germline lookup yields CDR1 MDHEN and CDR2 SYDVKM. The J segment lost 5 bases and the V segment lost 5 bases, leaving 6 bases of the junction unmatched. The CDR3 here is CASSRAGRHNEQFF. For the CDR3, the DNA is TGTGCCAGCAGTCGAGCGGGAAGGCACAATGAGCAGTTCTTC.

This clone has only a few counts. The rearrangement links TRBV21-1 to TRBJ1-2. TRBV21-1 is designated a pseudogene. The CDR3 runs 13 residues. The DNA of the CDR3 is TGTGCCAGCAGCACCCGAGAGGGGAACGGCTACACCTTC. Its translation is CASSTREGNGYTF.

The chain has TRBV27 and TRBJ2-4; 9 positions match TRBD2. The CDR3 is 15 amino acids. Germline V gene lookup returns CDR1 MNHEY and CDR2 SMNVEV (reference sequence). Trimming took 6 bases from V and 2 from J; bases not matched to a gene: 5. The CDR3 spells CASRREGQPKNIQYF. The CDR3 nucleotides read TGTGCCAGCAGGCGGGAGGGACAGCCCAAAAACATTCAGTACTTC.

The CDR3 DNA is TGCAGCGTCATAGCGGGAGGGGGGGGTACGCAGTATTTT. Translation gives CSVIAGGGGTQYF. J is TRBJ2-3 and V is TRBV29-1, with TRBD2 matching 11 bases. The CDR3 consists of 13 residues. Germline-derived CDR1 and CDR2 are SQVTM and ANQGSEA. V lost 6 bases, J lost 8 bases, and 7 bases stayed unmatched.

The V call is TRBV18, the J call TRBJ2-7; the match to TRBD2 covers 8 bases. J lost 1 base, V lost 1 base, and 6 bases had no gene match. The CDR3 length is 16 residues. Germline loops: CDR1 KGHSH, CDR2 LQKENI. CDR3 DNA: TGTGCCAGCTCACCACACGCGGGAGGCCTTTCCTACGAGCAGTACTTC. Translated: CASSPHAGGLSYEQYF.

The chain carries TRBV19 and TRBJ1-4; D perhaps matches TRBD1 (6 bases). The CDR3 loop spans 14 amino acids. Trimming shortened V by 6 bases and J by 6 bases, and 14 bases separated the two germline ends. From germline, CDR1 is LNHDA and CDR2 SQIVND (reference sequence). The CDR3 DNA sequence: TGTGCCAGTAGCGACGGACAGAGTTATGAAAAACTGTTTTTT. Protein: CASSDGQSYEKLFF.

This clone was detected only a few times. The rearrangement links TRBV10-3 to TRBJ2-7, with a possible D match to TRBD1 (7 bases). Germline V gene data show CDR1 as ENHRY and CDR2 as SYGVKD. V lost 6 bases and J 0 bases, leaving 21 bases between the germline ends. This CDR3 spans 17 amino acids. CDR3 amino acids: CAIRIAGQKSGSYEQYF. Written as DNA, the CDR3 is TGTGCCATCAGAATTGCGGGACAGAAAAGCGGCTCCTACGAGCAGTACTTC.

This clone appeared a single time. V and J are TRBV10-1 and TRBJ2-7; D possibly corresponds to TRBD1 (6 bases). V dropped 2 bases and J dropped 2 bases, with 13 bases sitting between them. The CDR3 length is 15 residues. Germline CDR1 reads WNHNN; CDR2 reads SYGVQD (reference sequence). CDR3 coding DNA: TGCGCCAGCAGTGAGATGGGCAGGGGTACCTACGAGCAGTACTTC. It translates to CASSEMGRGTYEQYF.

The DNA for the CDR3 is TGTGCCAGTACTCCTACAGGGGGAGGTATCACCGGGGAGCTGTTTTTT. Amino acids: CASTPTGGGITGELFF. The chain has TRBV19 and TRBJ2-2, with TRBD1 matching 8 bases. After removal of 7 bases from V and 4 bases from J, the junction contained 11 bases not matched to a gene. The CDR3 contains 16 residues. The germline V gene has CDR1 LNHDA and CDR2 SQIVND (reference sequence).

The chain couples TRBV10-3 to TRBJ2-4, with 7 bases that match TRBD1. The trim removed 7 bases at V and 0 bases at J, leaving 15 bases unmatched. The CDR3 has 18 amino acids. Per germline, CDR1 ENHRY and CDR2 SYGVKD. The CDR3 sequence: CAITSGTDKTLAKNIQYF. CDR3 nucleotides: TGTGCCATCACCTCCGGGACAGATAAAACTCTAGCCAAAAACATTCAGTACTTC.

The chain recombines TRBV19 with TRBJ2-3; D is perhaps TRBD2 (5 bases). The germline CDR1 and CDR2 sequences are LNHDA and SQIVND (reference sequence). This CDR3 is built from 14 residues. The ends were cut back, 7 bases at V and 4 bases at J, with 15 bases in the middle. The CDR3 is CASNHRGNPDTQYF. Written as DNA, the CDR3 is TGTGCCAGTAACCATAGAGGGAATCCAGATACGCAGTATTTT.

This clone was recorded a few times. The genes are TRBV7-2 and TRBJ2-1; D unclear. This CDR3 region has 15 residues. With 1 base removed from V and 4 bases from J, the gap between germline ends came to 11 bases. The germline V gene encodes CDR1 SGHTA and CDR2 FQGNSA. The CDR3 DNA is TGTGCCAGCAGCTTAGACGGTTTGAGTTACAATGAGCAGTTCTTC. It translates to CASSLDGLSYNEQFF.

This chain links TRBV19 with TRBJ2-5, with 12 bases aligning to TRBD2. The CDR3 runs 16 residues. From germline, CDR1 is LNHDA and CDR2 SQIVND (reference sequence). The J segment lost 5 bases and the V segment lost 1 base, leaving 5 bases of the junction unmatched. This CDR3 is CASSIVRTSGTETQYF. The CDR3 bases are TGTGCCAGTAGTATAGTTCGGACTAGCGGGACCGAGACCCAGTACTTC.

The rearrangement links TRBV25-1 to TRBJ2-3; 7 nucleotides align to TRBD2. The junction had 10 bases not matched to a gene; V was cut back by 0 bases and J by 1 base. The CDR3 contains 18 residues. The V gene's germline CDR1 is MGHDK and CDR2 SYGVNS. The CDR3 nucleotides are TGTGCCAGCAGTGAATATTGCCCCCAGCGGGAAGGCACAGATACGCAGTATTTT. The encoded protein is CASSEYCPQREGTDTQYF.

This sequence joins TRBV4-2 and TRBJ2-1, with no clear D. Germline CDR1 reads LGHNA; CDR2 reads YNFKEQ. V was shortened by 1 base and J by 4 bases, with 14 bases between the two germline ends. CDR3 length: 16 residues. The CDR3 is CASSQVVVALYNEQFF. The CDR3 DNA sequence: TGTGCCAGCAGCCAAGTAGTGGTGGCGCTATACAATGAGCAGTTCTTC.

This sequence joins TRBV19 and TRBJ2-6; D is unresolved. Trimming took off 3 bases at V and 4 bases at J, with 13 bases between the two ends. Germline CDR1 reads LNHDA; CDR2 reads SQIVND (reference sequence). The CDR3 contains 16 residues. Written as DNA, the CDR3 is TGTGCCAGTAGTATTTTAGGCCCTTTGGGGGCCAACGTCCTGACTTTC. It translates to CASSILGPLGANVLTF.

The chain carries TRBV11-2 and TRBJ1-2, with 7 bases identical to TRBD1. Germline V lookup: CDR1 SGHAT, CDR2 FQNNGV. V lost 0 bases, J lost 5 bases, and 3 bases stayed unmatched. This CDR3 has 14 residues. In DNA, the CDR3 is TGTGCCAGCAGCTTAGAACAACAGGGGTATGGCTACACCTTC. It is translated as CASSLEQQGYGYTF.

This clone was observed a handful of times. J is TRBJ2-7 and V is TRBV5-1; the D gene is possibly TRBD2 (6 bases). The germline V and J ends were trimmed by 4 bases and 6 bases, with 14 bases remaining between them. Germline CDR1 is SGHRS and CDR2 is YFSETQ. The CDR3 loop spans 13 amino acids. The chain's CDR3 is CASSIRISGEQYF. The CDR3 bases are TGCGCCAGCAGCATACGCATTAGCGGCGAGCAGTACTTC.

Written as DNA, the CDR3 is TGCGCCAGCAGTGACAGGGTGAACACTGAAGCTTTCTTT. Translating it yields CASSDRVNTEAFF. The chain has TRBV5-1 and TRBJ1-1; TRBD1 matches 7 bases. Germline CDR1 SGHRS, CDR2 YFSETQ. This CDR3 contains 13 residues. The trim removed 5 bases at V and 0 bases at J, leaving 1 base unmatched.

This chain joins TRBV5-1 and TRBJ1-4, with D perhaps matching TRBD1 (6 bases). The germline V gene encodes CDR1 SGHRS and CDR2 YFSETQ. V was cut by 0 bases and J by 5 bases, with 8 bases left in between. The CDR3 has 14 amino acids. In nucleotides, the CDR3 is TGCGCCAGCAGCTTGGTGGGGGGCAATGAAAAACTGTTTTTT. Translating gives CASSLVGGNEKLFF.